Reported below is one T cell receptor (beta chain). Its cognate antigen is unknown. The sample originates from a study of CD8 T cells in ankylosing spondylitis. With molecular barcodes, quantitative 5'-RACE was used to make the TCR beta libraries. TCRdb redid the calling of the 5' RACE reads with MiXCR, one entry per CDR3 protein. The sample contains roughly 700,000 distinct CDR3 sequences, roughly 19% of which appear only once. Study results and limitations: It appeared that ankylosing spondylitis blood was characterized by a TCR beta motif of fewer than ten highly homologous variants. Both synovial fluid and blood in reactive arthritis had previously been reported to carry some motif variants. The disease-linked clones had a CD8+ phenotype and low blood frequencies. Significantly higher representation of disease-linked clones was reported for matched ankylosing spondylitis synovial fluid.

V was trimmed by 4 bases and J by 5 bases, leaving 14 bases between them. This CDR3 spans 14 amino acids. CDR1 is SNHLY and CDR2 is FYNNEI in the germline V gene. J is TRBJ1-1 and V is TRBV2; D is perhaps TRBD1 (5 bases). The sequencing input was blood, either unsorted or a sorted T cell fraction (not recorded which). The clonotype originates from a male donor with ankylosing spondylitis. The CDR3 is CASSVDGGWTEAFF. As DNA, the CDR3 is TGTGCCAGCAGTGTGGATGGGGGGTGGACTGAAGCTTTCTTT.